The text below deals with one TCR beta chain. This sample stems from a study of intratumoral heterogeneity in liver cancer. Libraries were prepared by immunoSEQ multiplex PCR; TCRdb keeps only in-frame clonotypes and omits some of them. Here the sample spans approximately 20,000 clones, around 67% being singletons. V was trimmed by 5 bases and J by 1 base, leaving 14 bases between them. The CDR3 loop spans 15 amino acids. CDR1 SNHLY and CDR2 FYNNEI come from the germline V gene. The source of this sequence is a woman in her seventies with hepatocellular carcinoma. The chain employs TRBV2 and TRBJ2-5; TRBD1 might be the D (6 bases). The sample here was tumor-adjacent normal tissue, taken before any cancer treatment. The CDR3 coding sequence is TGTGCCAGCAGTCCCCTGGGGGCTAGCCAAGAGACCCAGTACTTC. Its translation is CASSPLGASQETQYF.